The 30 T cell receptor beta chains below come from one sample, sequenced in a study of T cell responses to AZD1222 COVID-19 vaccine. Here immunoSEQ multiplex PCR was the method, and the copy in TCRdb shows in-frame clones only, minus some. This sample yields some 150,000 clones, of which roughly nine tenths are seen a single time; under 3.5% belongs to the top ten. The material was peripheral blood, obtained on day 0 of AZD1222 vaccination. The receptor set was obtained from an adult in good health.

This chain links TRBV6-4 with TRBJ2-6; D tentatively fits TRBD1 or TRBD2 (6 bases each). Trimming cost V 2 bases and J 0 bases, with 8 bases left between them. This CDR3 is built from 16 residues. Germline-derived CDR1 and CDR2 are MRHNA and SNTAGT. CDR3 nucleotide sequence: TGTGCCAGCAGTGACGAGGGGGGCTCTGGGGCCAACGTCCTGACTTTC. As protein: CASSDEGGSGANVLTF.

This chain links TRBV6-2 or TRBV6-3 with TRBJ2-7, with TRBD1 matching over 7 bases. V gave up 8 bases and J gave up 2 bases; unmatched junction bases: 12. From germline, CDR1 is MNHEY and CDR2 SVGEGT. There are 15 residues in the CDR3. The CDR3 reads CASRRDRENTYEQYF. For the CDR3, the DNA is TGTGCCAGCCGCCGCGACAGGGAGAATACCTACGAGCAGTACTTC.

The V call is TRBV9, the J call TRBJ1-2; TRBD1 might be the D (6 bases). Germline V gene data show CDR1 as SGDLS and CDR2 as YYNGEE. V was clipped by 3 bases and J by 8 bases, with 14 bases between them. The CDR3 runs 13 residues. CDR3: CASSAQTGFGYTF. The CDR3 DNA is TGTGCCAGCAGCGCCCAAACAGGGTTCGGCTACACCTTC. Full variable domain (outside the CDR3, taken from reference TRBV9 and TRBJ1-2): DSGVTQTPKHLITATGQRVTLRCSPRSGDLSVYWYQQSLDQGLQFLIQYYNGEERAKGNILERFSAQQFPDLHSELNLSSLELGDSALYFCASSAQTGFGYTFGSGTRLTVV.

The chain employs TRBV7-3 and TRBJ2-4, with TRBD1 identical over 10 bases. The CDR3 consists of 18 residues. V lost 1 base and J lost 2; bases outside the gene matches: 8. Germline V gives CDR1 SGHTA, CDR2 FQGTGA. CDR3: CASSLKSDRGQTKNIQYF. The CDR3 bases are TGTGCCAGCAGCTTAAAATCCGACAGGGGGCAAACCAAAAACATTCAGTACTTC.

The chain joins TRBV19 to TRBJ1-5; tentatively, D is TRBD1 (6 bases). In germline, CDR1 is LNHDA, CDR2 SQIVND (reference sequence). Trimming took 4 bases from V and 5 from J, leaving 9 bases between them. The length of the CDR3 is 13 residues. The CDR3 reads CASSRDIYQPQHF. The CDR3 DNA is TGTGCCAGTAGTAGGGACATATATCAGCCCCAGCATTTT.

This clone was found once. The J gene is TRBJ1-2, the V gene TRBV11-2; possibly TRBD1 for D (5 bases). The germline V gene has CDR1 SGHAT and CDR2 FQNNGV. Trimming removed 1 base at V and 4 bases at J, with 7 bases between. This CDR3 has 13 amino acids. CDR3 amino acids: CASSLAGSYGYTF. The CDR3 DNA reads TGTGCCAGCAGCTTAGCAGGGTCCTATGGCTACACCTTC.

V usage is TRBV19 and J usage is TRBJ2-2; 11 bases are a match to TRBD2. The CDR3 is made up of 16 amino acids. J was trimmed by 5 bases and V by 1 base; bases with no gene match: 3. Germline CDR1 LNHDA, CDR2 SQIVND (reference sequence). CDR3 sequence reads: CASSIGASGRTGELFF. The CDR3 nucleotides read TGTGCCAGTAGTATAGGGGCTAGCGGGAGGACCGGGGAGCTGTTTTTT.

The chain has TRBV18 and TRBJ1-3; D gene unclear. The CDR3 is made up of 16 amino acids. CDR1 and CDR2 (germline): KGHSH, LQKENI. The V and J ends lost 0 bases and 0 bases respectively, with 9 bases between them. The CDR3 region is CASSPPPAGSGNTIYF. CDR3 nucleotide sequence: TGTGCCAGCTCACCACCCCCGGCAGGCTCTGGAAACACCATATATTTT.

The chain is built from TRBV11-2 and TRBJ1-2; possibly TRBD1 for D (5 bases). V lost 5 bases and J lost 4, with 17 bases in between. The CDR3 totals 15 residues. Germline loops: CDR1 SGHAT, CDR2 FQNNGV. This CDR3 is CASSPRAVLAYGYTF. CDR3 DNA sequence: TGTGCCAGCAGCCCCAGGGCCGTTTTGGCCTATGGCTACACCTTC.

The chain couples TRBV28 to TRBJ2-1; D ambiguous. From germline, CDR1 is MDHEN and CDR2 SYDVKM. The CDR3 length is 11 residues. Trimming took 8 bases from V and 5 from J, leaving 7 bases between them. CDR3: CASRSDNEQFF. CDR3 in DNA: TGTGCCAGCCGGTCCGACAATGAGCAGTTCTTC.

The rearrangement links TRBV11-2 to TRBJ2-1, with 7 positions matching TRBD1. CDR3 length: 16 residues. Germline trimming cut 8 bases from V and 4 bases from J; bases unmatched to any gene: 14. The germline V gene encodes CDR1 SGHAT and CDR2 FQNNGV. CDR3 loop: CASWTGGARGYNEQFF. In nucleotides, the CDR3 is TGTGCCAGCTGGACAGGAGGCGCTCGCGGGTACAATGAGCAGTTCTTC.

Only a few counts were recorded for this clone. This chain links TRBV6-4 with TRBJ2-3; 16 bases are a match to TRBD2. This CDR3 contains 16 residues. Germline-derived CDR1 and CDR2 are MRHNA and SNTAGT. The junction had 0 bases not matched to a gene; V was cut back by 2 bases and J by 4 bases. CDR3 nucleotide sequence: TGTGCCAGCAGTGACGGGACTAGCGGGGGGGCAGATACGCAGTATTTT. Translation: CASSDGTSGGADTQYF.

The V call is TRBV4-2, the J call TRBJ1-2, with D perhaps matching TRBD1 (5 bases). The V and J ends lost 3 bases and 11 bases respectively, with 13 bases between them. CDR3 size: 12 residues. Germline values: CDR1 LGHNA, CDR2 YNFKEQ. The CDR3 nucleotides read TGTGCCAGCAGCCACGATAGAAGGGGTTACACCTTC. As protein: CASSHDRRGYTF.

The genes are TRBV13 and TRBJ1-3; 9 positions agree with TRBD1. The CDR3 contains 19 residues. V trimming: 2 bases; J trimming: 1 base; junction bases outside the gene matches: 12. The germline gives CDR1 PRHDT, CDR2 FYEKMQ (reference sequence). The CDR3 DNA follows: TGTGCCAGCAGCTTACAAAGACCGGGACAGGGCAATTCTGGAAACACCATATATTTT. Amino acid sequence: CASSLQRPGQGNSGNTIYF.

In DNA form, the CDR3 reads TGTGCCAGCAGCTTATCCCGGGACAGAGCCTACGAGCAGTACTTC. Translation: CASSLSRDRAYEQYF. The chain carries TRBV7-2 and TRBJ2-7; 7 bases are a match to TRBD1. This CDR3 region has 15 residues. Germline lookup yields CDR1 SGHTA and CDR2 FQGNSA. The V and J ends lost 2 bases and 2 bases, in that order; junction bases with no gene match: 6.

The J gene is TRBJ2-7, the V gene TRBV18; D is tentatively TRBD1 or TRBD2 (5 bases each). The length of the CDR3 is 14 residues. From germline, CDR1 is KGHSH and CDR2 LQKENI. V dropped 1 base and J dropped 7 bases, with 14 bases sitting between them. CDR3 sequence reads: CASSPLRAGAEQYF. The CDR3 nucleotides read TGTGCCAGCTCACCACTCCGGGCCGGGGCAGAGCAGTACTTC.

The chain joins TRBV18 to TRBJ2-7; D may be TRBD1 (5 bases). This CDR3 comprises 14 residues. V was trimmed by 3 bases and J by 0 bases, leaving 9 bases between them. CDR1 is KGHSH and CDR2 is LQKENI in the germline V gene. CDR3 residues: CASSPQGASYEQYF. CDR3 coding DNA: TGTGCCAGCTCACCCCAAGGGGCCTCCTACGAGCAGTACTTC.

The chain links TRBV19 to TRBJ1-1; D is unresolved. The CDR3 sequence is 15 residues long. Looked up from germline, CDR1 is LNHDA and CDR2 is SQIVND (reference sequence). The germline V and J ends were trimmed by 4 bases and 0 bases, with 12 bases remaining between them. The CDR3 reads CASSRTERVNTEAFF. DNA of the CDR3: TGTGCCAGTAGTAGGACTGAACGGGTGAACACTGAAGCTTTCTTT.

The gene calls are TRBV2 and TRBJ1-6; 7 positions agree with TRBD1. The CDR3 consists of 15 residues. Germline-derived CDR1 and CDR2 are SNHLY and FYNNEI. After removal of 6 bases from V and 6 bases from J, the junction contained 8 bases not matched to a gene. The CDR3 protein is CASRDLQGINSPLHF. DNA for the CDR3: TGTGCCAGCAGAGACCTACAGGGGATTAATTCACCCCTCCACTTT.

In nucleotides, the CDR3 is TGCAGTGCTAGTCAATCCGGTCGGAATGGCTACACCTTC. Protein product: CSASQSGRNGYTF. The gene calls are TRBV20-1 and TRBJ1-2; D unresolved. CDR1 and CDR2 from the germline V gene are DFQATT and SNEGSKA (reference sequence). Trimming cost V 3 bases and J 6 bases, with 14 bases left between them. The CDR3 contains 13 residues.

This chain joins TRBV7-3 and TRBJ2-1, with D possibly being TRBD1 or TRBD2 (5 bases each). This CDR3 has 16 residues. Trimming removed 5 bases at V and 2 bases at J, with 16 bases between. Germline assignment: CDR1 SGHTA and CDR2 FQGTGA. CDR3 protein: CASSTGSGTAYNEQFF. CDR3 nucleotide sequence: TGTGCCAGCAGCACTGGATCCGGGACCGCCTACAATGAGCAGTTCTTC. Full variable domain (missing parts from reference TRBV7-3 and TRBJ2-1): GAGVSQTPSNKVTEKGKYVELRCDPISGHTALYWYRQSLGQGPEFLIYFQGTGAADDSGLPNDRFFAVRPEGSVSTLKIQRTERGDSAVYLCASSTGSGTAYNEQFFGPGTRLTVL.

The rearrangement uses TRBV7-2 and TRBJ2-3, with 12 bases lining up with TRBD1. The CDR3 consists of 16 residues. The J segment lost 5 bases and the V segment lost 1 base, leaving 4 bases of the junction unmatched. In germline, CDR1 is SGHTA, CDR2 FQGNSA. DNA of the CDR3: TGTGCCAGCAGCTTAGGCGGGACAGGGGGCAAAGATACGCAGTATTTT. It codes for CASSLGGTGGKDTQYF.

The V gene is TRBV4-3, the J gene TRBJ1-2; possibly TRBD1 for D (6 bases). Trimming pared 0 bases from V and 1 base from J, leaving 15 bases between. CDR1 is LGHNA, CDR2 YSLEER, per germline. CDR3 length equals 17 residues. The CDR3 here is CASSQDWEAGDNYGYTF. The CDR3 coding sequence is TGCGCCAGCAGCCAAGATTGGGAGGCAGGGGATAACTATGGCTACACCTTC.

This chain links TRBV21-1 with TRBJ2-1; TRBD1 reflects the table's D call only, with no check against the DNA. TRBV21-1 is termed a pseudogene. The CDR3 contains 12 residues. CDR3 sequence (DNA): TGTGCCAGCAGGAGAAGGGGCAATGAGCAGTTCTTC. Amino acids: CASRRRGNEQFF.

The rearrangement joins TRBV2 to TRBJ1-6; TRBD1 agrees at 8 bases. CDR1 and CDR2 (germline): SNHLY, FYNNEI. This CDR3 has 14 amino acids. The ends lost 3 bases at V and 9 bases at J; junction bases unmatched: 4. The CDR3 sequence: CASSDRTGSSPLHF. The DNA for the CDR3 is TGTGCCAGCAGTGATAGGACAGGGAGTTCACCCCTCCACTTT. The whole variable domain, filled in from reference TRBV2 and TRBJ1-6, reads EPEVTQTPSHQVTQMGQEVILRCVPISNHLYFYWYRQILGQKVEFLVSFYNNEISEKSEIFDDQFSVERPDGSNFTLKIRSTKLEDSAMYFCASSDRTGSSPLHFGNGTRLTVT.

The J gene is TRBJ2-6, the V gene TRBV4-1, with D possibly called TRBD1 or TRBD2 (6 bases each). V was pared by 0 bases and J by 2 bases, with 11 bases between. The CDR3 is 17 residues long. The germline V gene encodes CDR1 MGHRA and CDR2 YSYEKL. The CDR3: CASSQDWGATGANVLTF. The CDR3 DNA sequence: TGCGCCAGCAGCCAAGATTGGGGGGCTACTGGGGCCAACGTCCTGACTTTC.

The rearrangement joins TRBV28 to TRBJ2-7; 7 nucleotides match TRBD1. The germline CDR1 and CDR2 sequences are MDHEN and SYDVKM. The CDR3 totals 12 residues. J lost 3 bases, V lost 5 bases, and 1 base had no gene match. CDR3 coding DNA: TGTGCCAGCAGTCAGGGGGACTACGAGCAGTACTTC. Its protein is CASSQGDYEQYF.

The gene calls are TRBV7-2 and TRBJ2-6, with D uncertain. Per the germline V gene, CDR1 is SGHTA and CDR2 is FQGNSA. CDR3 size: 16 residues. The V and J ends lost 0 bases and 2 bases respectively, with 8 bases between them. The CDR3 DNA sequence: TGTGCCAGCAGCTTAGCTTTGGGGACTGGGGCCAACGTCCTGACTTTC. Translation gives CASSLALGTGANVLTF.

V usage is TRBV6-5 and J usage is TRBJ2-3; TRBD2 matches at 8 bases. CDR3 length equals 15 residues. V trimming: 6 bases; J trimming: 3 bases; junction bases outside the gene matches: 8. Germline-derived CDR1 and CDR2 are MNHEY and SVGAGI. The CDR3 bases are TGTGCCAGCAGCCCCAGCGGGAGCGGGACAGATACGCAGTATTTT. Translating gives CASSPSGSGTDTQYF.

The DNA of the CDR3 is TGCGCCAGCAGTCTGCTGGGGAAACCGGCTTCCTACGAGCAGTACTTC. Its protein is CASSLLGKPASYEQYF. The chain uses TRBV10-1 and TRBJ2-7; D is undetermined. Trimming took 5 bases from V and 1 from J, leaving 18 bases between them. The length of the CDR3 is 16 residues. In germline, CDR1 is WNHNN, CDR2 SYGVQD (reference sequence).